This TCR beta chain was documented in a study of cytomegalovirus exposure and HLA in healthy donors. General observations from the study: Available immune exposure information covered CMV serostatus only.

As for this clone: What it recognizes is unknown.

Trimming left V 6 bases short and J 4 bases short, with 13 bases between. The V gene's germline CDR1 is MDHEN and CDR2 SYDVKM. This CDR3 is 13 amino acids long. Participants comprised healthy donors of bone marrow. PCR was performed using 60 Vbeta and 13 Jbeta primers. Some clones are missing from TCRdb's copy, which holds only in-frame ones; the method was immunoSEQ multiplex PCR. The profile shows 120,000 to 150,000 clones, 80% to 85% of them singletons. The receptor comes from a woman in her thirties in good health and CMV-seronegative. The sample was PBMCs. This chain uses TRBV28 with TRBJ2-7; D gene uncertain. CDR3 nucleotides: TGTGCCAGCAGCCCTTATCCAGGTTACGAGCAGTACTTC. Its translation is CASSPYPGYEQYF.